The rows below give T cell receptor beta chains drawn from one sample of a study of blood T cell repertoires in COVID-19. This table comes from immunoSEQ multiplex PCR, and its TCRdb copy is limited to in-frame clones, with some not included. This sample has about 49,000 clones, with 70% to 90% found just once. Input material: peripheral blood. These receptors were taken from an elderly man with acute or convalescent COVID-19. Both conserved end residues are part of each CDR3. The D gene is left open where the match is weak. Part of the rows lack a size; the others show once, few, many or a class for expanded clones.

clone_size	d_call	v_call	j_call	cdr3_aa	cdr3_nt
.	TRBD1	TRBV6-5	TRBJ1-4	CASRGTGGEKLFF	TGTGCCAGCCGAGGGACAGGGGGAGAAAAACTGTTTTTT
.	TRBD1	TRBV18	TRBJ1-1	CASSPSGTETEAFF	TGTGCCAGCTCTCCGTCCGGGACAGAGACTGAAGCTTTCTTT
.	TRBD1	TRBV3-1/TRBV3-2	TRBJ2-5	CASSQGQGMVETQYF	TGTGCCAGCAGCCAAGGACAGGGGATGGTAGAGACCCAGTACTTC
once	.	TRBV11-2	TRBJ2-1	CASSLGQNNEQFF	TGTGCCAGCAGCTTAGGACAGAACAATGAGCAGTTCTTC
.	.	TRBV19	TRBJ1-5	CASSLKAGENQPQHF	TGTGCCAGTAGCCTAAAGGCAGGGGAGAATCAGCCCCAGCATTTT
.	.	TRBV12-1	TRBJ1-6	CASSSFCPRDSICSYNSPLHF	TGTGCCAGCAGCTCCTTCTGCCCCCGGGACAGCATTTGCTCCTATAATTCACCCCTCCACTTT
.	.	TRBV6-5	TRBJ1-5	CASTVGNQPQHF	TGTGCCAGCACGGTGGGCAATCAGCCCCAGCATTTT
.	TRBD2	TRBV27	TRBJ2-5	CASSSPTSGAVAQYF	TGTGCCAGCAGTTCCCCGACTAGCGGGGCGGTGGCCCAGTACTTC
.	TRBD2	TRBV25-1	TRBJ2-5	CASSEWGGRETQYF	TGTGCCAGCAGTGAATGGGGAGGGCGAGAGACCCAGTACTTC
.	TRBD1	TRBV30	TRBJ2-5	CAWSRTGQETQYF	TGTGCCTGGAGTAGGACAGGCCAAGAGACCCAGTACTTC
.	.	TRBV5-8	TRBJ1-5	CASSPGGPRGPQHF	TGTGCCAGCAGCCCCGGGGGGCCTCGGGGGCCCCAGCATTTT
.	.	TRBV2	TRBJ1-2	CASSQYQGNYGYTF	TGTGCCAGCAGTCAATACCAGGGTAACTATGGCTACACCTTC
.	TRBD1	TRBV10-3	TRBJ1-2	CAISESGQGEQFSYTF	TGTGCCATCAGTGAGTCGGGACAGGGAGAACAATTTAGCTACACCTTC
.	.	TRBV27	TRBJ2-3	CASSFEHTDTQYF	TGTGCCAGCAGTTTTGAGCACACAGATACGCAGTATTTT
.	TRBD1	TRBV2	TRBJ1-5	CASRHLGLKKGQRGQPQHF	TGTGCCAGCAGACATCTGGGGCTGAAGAAGGGACAGCGTGGGCAGCCCCAGCATTTT
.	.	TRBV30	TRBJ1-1	CAWSRTLGGNTEAFF	TGTGCCTGGAGTAGGACTTTGGGGGGGAACACTGAAGCTTTCTTT
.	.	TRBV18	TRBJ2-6	CASSPTGAGANVLTF	TGTGCCAGCTCACCGACAGGCGCTGGGGCCAACGTCCTGACTTTC
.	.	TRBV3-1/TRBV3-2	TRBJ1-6	CASSPQKGNSPLHF	TGTGCCAGCAGCCCCCAGAAGGGGAATTCACCCCTCCACTTT
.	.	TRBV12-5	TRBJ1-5	CASDRQSNQPQHF	TGTGCTAGTGACCGACAGTCCAATCAGCCCCAGCATTTT
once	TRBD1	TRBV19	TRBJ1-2	CASSTSAGTGLGGYTF	TGTGCCAGTAGTACTAGCGCCGGGACAGGGCTAGGGGGCTACACCTTC
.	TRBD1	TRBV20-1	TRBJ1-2	CSASPTGEYTF	TGCAGTGCTAGCCCGACAGGGGAGTACACCTTC
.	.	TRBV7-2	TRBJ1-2	CASSLGRGSYGYTF	TGTGCCAGCAGCTTAGGCAGGGGTAGCTATGGCTACACCTTC
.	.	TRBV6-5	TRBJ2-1	CASRFYRSSYNEQFF	TGTGCCAGCAGGTTCTACAGGAGCTCCTACAATGAGCAGTTCTTC
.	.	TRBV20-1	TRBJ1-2	CSASYQGFYGYTF	TGCAGTGCTAGTTACCAGGGATTCTATGGCTACACCTTC
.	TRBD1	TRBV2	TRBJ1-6	CASSKTGGNNSPLHF	TGTGCCAGCAGTAAGACAGGGGGCAATAATTCACCCCTCCACTTT
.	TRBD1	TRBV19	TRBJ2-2	CASSYRGPNTGELFF	TGTGCCAGTAGTTACAGGGGTCCTAACACCGGGGAGCTGTTTTTT
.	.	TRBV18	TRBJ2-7	CASSPNTGFSYEQYF	TGTGCCAGCTCACCCAACACAGGGTTCAGCTACGAGCAGTACTTC
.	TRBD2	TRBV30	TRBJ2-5	CAGTGTGGAQYF	TGTGCCGGAACAGGAACGGGGGGGGCCCAGTACTTC
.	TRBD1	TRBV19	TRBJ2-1	CASSIVADRVNEQFF	TGTGCCAGTAGTATAGTGGCGGACAGGGTCAATGAGCAGTTCTTC